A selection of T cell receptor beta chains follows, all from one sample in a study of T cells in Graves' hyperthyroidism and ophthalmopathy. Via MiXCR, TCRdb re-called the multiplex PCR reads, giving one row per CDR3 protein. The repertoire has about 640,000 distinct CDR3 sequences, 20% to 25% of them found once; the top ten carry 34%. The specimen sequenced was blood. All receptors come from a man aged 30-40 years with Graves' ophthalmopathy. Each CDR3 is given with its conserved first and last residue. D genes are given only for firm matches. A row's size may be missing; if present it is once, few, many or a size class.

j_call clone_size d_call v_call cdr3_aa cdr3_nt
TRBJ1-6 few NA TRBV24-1 CATSDSTERNSPLHF TGTGCCACCAGTGATTCGACTGAGCGGAATTCACCCCTCCACTTT
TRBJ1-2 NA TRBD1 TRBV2 CASLTGAYEYGYTF TGTGCCAGCTTAACAGGGGCTTACGAATATGGCTACACCTTC
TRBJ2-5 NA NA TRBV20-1 CSANSLRGQETQYF TGCAGTGCTAACTCACTTCGGGGCCAAGAGACCCAGTACTTC
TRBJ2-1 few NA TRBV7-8 CASSLVGQESGSSYNEQFF TGTGCCAGCAGCTTAGTAGGGCAGGAGTCCGGGAGCTCCTACAATGAGCAGTTCTTC
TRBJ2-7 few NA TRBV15 CATSIRPKTASYEQYF TGTGCCACCAGCATACGACCTAAGACAGCCTCCTACGAGCAGTACTTC
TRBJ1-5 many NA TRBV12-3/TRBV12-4 CASSQIQGRGNQPQHF TGTGCCAGCAGTCAAATCCAGGGGAGGGGCAATCAGCCCCAGCATTTT
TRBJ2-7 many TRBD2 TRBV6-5 CASSYGSGRALEQYF TGTGCCAGCAGTTACGGCAGCGGGAGGGCCCTAGAGCAGTACTTC
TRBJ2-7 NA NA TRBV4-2 CASSQDRFAYEQYF TGTGCCAGCAGCCAAGATCGATTTGCCTACGAGCAGTACTTC
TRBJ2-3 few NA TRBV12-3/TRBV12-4 CASRVYTDTQYF TGTGCCAGTCGCGTCTACACAGATACGCAGTATTTT
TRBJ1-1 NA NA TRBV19 CASSIRRGANTEAFF TGTGCCAGTAGTATCAGACGGGGGGCTAACACTGAAGCTTTCTTT
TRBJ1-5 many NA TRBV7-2 CASSFGARNQPQHF TGTGCCAGCAGCTTCGGGGCGCGGAATCAGCCCCAGCATTTT
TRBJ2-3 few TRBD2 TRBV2 CASSHPASGISTDTQYF TGTGCCAGCAGCCACCCAGCTAGCGGGATTTCGACAGATACGCAGTATTTT
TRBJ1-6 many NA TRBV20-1 CSANRGEGTYNSPLHF TGCAGTGCAAACCGGGGGGAGGGAACCTATAATTCACCCCTCCACTTT
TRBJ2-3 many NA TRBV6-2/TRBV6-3 CASSYDTDTQYF TGTGCCAGCAGTTATGATACAGATACGCAGTATTTT
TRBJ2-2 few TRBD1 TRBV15 CATSRVGQGAPGELFF TGTGCCACCAGCAGAGTCGGACAGGGGGCGCCCGGGGAGCTGTTTTTT
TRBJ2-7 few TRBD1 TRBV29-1 CSVELVGQGESYEQYF TGCAGCGTTGAGCTAGTAGGGCAGGGGGAATCCTACGAGCAGTACTTC
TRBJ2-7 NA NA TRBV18 CASSGGTGYEQYF TGTGCCAGCTCCGGCGGGACTGGATACGAGCAGTACTTC
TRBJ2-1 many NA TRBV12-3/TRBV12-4 CASRLVGAGNEQFF TGTGCCAGCAGACTTGTTGGTGCGGGCAATGAGCAGTTCTTC
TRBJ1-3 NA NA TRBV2 CARTRANSGNTKYF TGTGCCAGGACCAGGGCTAACTCTGGAAACACCAAATATTTT
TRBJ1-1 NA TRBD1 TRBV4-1 CASSSHRTGPTEAFF TGCGCCAGCAGCAGTCATAGGACAGGTCCCACTGAAGCTTTCTTT
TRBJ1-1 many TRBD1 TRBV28 CASSLTGPTEAFF TGTGCCAGCAGCCTGACAGGGCCCACTGAAGCTTTCTTT
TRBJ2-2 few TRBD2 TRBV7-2 CASSRPSGSGTGELFF TGTGCCAGCAGCCGCCCTAGCGGGAGTGGAACCGGGGAGCTGTTTTTT
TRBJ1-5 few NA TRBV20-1 CSAYRVPGINQPQHF TGCAGTGCATATAGAGTCCCGGGAATCAATCAGCCCCAGCATTTT
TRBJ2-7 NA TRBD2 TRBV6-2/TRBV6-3 CASSHPGGGLDEQYF TGTGCCAGCAGTCACCCTGGCGGGGGACTCGACGAGCAGTACTTC
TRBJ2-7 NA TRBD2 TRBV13 CASSRNSAGIYEQYF TGTGCCAGCAGCCGCAATTCAGCGGGAATATACGAGCAGTACTTC
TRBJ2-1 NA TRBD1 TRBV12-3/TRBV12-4 CASSRPTGESEQFF TGTGCCAGCAGCCGGCCGACAGGGGAGAGTGAGCAGTTCTTC
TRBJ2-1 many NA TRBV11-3 CASSLGQGNNEQFF TGTGCCAGCAGCTTAGGGCAGGGAAACAATGAGCAGTTCTTC
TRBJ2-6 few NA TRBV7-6 CASSGGTGANVLTF TGTGCCAGCAGCGGAGGCACCGGGGCCAACGTCCTGACTTTC
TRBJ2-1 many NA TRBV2 CASSYYNEQFF TGTGCCAGCAGTTACTACAATGAGCAGTTCTTC
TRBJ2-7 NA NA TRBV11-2 CASRRLGTYEQYF TGTGCCAGCAGGAGACTAGGGACCTACGAGCAGTACTTC
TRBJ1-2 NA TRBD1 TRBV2 CASGLASGGPGYTF TGTGCCAGCGGCTTGGCCTCAGGGGGCCCTGGCTACACCTTC
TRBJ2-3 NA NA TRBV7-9 CASSLITDTQYF TGTGCCAGCAGCCTTATCACAGATACGCAGTATTTT
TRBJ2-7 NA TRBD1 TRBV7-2 CASSSSITTGPGSYGQYF TGTGCCAGCAGCTCCTCTATTACGACAGGGCCCGGAAGCTACGGGCAGTACTTC